Included here is one T cell receptor beta chain sequence, with context. A few counts support this clonotype. Its target antigen remains unknown. Base quality data are lacking; no much larger clone is found one base away. The library was obtained by PCR. TCRdb names Illumina HiSeq 2500 as the instrument used. Molecular barcoding was employed in the preparation of TCR libraries, with unique molecular identifiers being used to normalize TCRbeta repertoire quantification. Using fastp at Q25 and MiXCR, TCRdb reprocessed the public reads and kept productive beta chains. Rows merge per CDR3 protein into single entries with the most common DNA and genes. The sample has about 900,000 distinct CDR3 sequences on record, less than 30% of them singletons. The ten largest account for approximately 30% of the sample. The meaning of the sample's treatment or condition label: allogeneic hematopoietic cell transplantation with graft depleted of TCRalphabeta T cells and CD19 B cells. TCRalphabeta/CD19-depleted allogeneic hematopoietic cell grafts were given to the transplant recipients, all of whom were children.

V is cut by 5 bases and J by 1 base, and the space between the germline ends is 12 bases. The CDR3 contains 14 residues, cysteine and phenylalanine counted. The retained sequence is limited to the CDR3, 42 bases, with the frame set at the first base. In the germline V gene, CDR1 corresponds to SQVTM and CDR2 to ANQGSEA. The data were taken from a study of T-cell reconstitution after alpha-beta-depleted transplantation in children (dated by TCRdb to the mid-2010s). Describing the broader study: The study quantitatively tracked T-cell immune reconstitution after TCRalphabeta/CD19-depleted allogeneic hematopoietic cell transplantation in children using TCR repertoire profiling.

Study-wide conclusions, independent of this receptor: About two months after transplant, the apparently early recovery of alphabetaT-cell counts reportedly depended on just several hundred clones that had expanded rapidly and came from non-depleted graft cells. The high TCRbeta diversity at day 60 in some patients was ascribed to recipient T cells and intrathymic progenitors that had survived conditioning. The frequencies of hyperexpanded clones fell over the following months, and after one year, T-cell counts and TCRbeta diversity were mostly attributed to newly produced T cells.

The rearranged segments are TRBV29-1 and TRBJ2-1; no confident D gene assignment can be made. Sequencing was performed on PBMCs, mostly from graft donor cells, taken 360 days after TCRalphabeta/CD19-depleted stem cell transplant. The receptor was derived from a boy younger than two who had a stem cell transplant for SCID, so the T cells may come from the graft donor. The CDR3 region has the sequence CSVPSGPSYNEQFF. The DNA reads TGCAGCGTTCCATCCGGGCCGTCCTACAATGAGCAGTTCTTC.